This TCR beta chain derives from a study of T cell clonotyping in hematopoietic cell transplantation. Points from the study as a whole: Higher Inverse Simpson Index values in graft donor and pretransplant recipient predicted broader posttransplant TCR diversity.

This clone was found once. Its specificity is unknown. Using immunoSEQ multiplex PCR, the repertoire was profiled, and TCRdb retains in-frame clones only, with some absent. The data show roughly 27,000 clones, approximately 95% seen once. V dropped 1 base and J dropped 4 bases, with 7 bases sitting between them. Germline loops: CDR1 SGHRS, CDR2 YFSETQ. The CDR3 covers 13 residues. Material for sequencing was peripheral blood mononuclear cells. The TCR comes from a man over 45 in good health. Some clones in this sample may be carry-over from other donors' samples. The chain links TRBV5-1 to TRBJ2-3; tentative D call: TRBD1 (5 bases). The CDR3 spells CASSLQGPDTQYF. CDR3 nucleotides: TGCGCCAGCAGCTTGCAGGGCCCAGATACGCAGTATTTT.